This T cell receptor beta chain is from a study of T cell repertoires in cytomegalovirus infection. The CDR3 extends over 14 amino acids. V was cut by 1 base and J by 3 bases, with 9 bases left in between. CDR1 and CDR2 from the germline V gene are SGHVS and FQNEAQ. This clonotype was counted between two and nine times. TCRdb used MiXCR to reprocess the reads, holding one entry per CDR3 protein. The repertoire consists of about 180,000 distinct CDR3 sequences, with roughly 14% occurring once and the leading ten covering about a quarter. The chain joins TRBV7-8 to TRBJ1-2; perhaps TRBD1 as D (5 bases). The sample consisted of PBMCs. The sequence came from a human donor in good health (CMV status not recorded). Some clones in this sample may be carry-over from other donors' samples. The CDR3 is CASSLGGLHYGYTF. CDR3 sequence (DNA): TGTGCCAGCAGCTTAGGGGGCCTCCACTATGGCTACACCTTC.